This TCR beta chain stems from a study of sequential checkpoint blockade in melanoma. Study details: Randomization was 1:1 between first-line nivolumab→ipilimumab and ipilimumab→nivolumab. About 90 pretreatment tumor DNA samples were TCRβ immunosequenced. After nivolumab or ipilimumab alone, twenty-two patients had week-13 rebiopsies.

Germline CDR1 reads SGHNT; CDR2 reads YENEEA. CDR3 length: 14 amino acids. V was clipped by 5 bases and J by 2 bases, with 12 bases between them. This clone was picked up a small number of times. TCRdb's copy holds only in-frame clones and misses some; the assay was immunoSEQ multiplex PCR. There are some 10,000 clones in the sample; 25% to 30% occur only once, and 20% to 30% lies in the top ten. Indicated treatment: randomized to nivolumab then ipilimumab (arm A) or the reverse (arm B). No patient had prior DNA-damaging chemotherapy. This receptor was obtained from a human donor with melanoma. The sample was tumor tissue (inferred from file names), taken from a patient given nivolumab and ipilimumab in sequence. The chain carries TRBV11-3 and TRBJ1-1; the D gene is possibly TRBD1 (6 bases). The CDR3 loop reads CASSQPGHNTEAFF. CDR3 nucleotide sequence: TGTGCCAGCAGCCAACCGGGACACAACACTGAAGCTTTCTTT.